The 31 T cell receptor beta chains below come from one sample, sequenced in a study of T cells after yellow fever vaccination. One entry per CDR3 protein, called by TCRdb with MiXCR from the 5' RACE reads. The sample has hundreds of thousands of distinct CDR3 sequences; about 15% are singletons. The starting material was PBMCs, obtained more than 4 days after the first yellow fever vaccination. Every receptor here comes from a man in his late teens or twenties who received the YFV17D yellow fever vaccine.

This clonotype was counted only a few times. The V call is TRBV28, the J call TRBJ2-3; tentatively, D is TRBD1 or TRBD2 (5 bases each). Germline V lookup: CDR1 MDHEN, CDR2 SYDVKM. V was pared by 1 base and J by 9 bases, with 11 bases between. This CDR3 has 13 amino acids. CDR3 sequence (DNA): TGTGCCAGCAGTTTATCAGGGACGGGAACGCAGTATTTT. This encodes CASSLSGTGTQYF.

CDR3 loop: CSVGGSNQPQHF. In nucleotides, the CDR3 is TGCAGCGTTGGGGGGAGCAATCAGCCCCAGCATTTT. The chain carries TRBV29-1 and TRBJ1-5; possibly TRBD1 for D (5 bases). Trimming left V 4 bases short and J 1 base short, with 5 bases between. The CDR3 has 12 residues. Germline V gene lookup returns CDR1 SQVTM and CDR2 ANQGSEA.

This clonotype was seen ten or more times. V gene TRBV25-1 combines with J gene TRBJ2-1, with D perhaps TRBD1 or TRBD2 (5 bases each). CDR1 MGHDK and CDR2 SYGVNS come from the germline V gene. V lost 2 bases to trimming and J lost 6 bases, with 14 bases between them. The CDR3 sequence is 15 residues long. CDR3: CASSESGAGGNEQFF. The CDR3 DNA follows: TGTGCCAGCAGTGAAAGTGGGGCTGGGGGCAATGAGCAGTTCTTC.

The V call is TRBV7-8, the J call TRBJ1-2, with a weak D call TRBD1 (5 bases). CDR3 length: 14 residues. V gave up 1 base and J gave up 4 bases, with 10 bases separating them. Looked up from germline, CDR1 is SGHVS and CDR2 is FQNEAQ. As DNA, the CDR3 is TGTGCCAGCAGCTTAGGGTCAGGGCCCTATGGCTACACCTTC. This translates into CASSLGSGPYGYTF.

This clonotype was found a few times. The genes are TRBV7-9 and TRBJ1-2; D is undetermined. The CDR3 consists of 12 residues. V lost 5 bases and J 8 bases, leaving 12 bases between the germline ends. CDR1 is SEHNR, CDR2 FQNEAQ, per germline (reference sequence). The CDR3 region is CASSARAEGYTF. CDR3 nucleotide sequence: TGTGCCAGCAGCGCACGGGCAGAAGGCTACACCTTC.

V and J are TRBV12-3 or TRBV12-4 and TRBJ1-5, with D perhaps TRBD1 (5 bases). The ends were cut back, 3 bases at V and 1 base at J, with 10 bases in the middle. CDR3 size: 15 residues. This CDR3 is CASSFGRASNQPQHF. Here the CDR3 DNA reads TGTGCCAGCAGTTTTGGCAGGGCAAGCAATCAGCCCCAGCATTTT.

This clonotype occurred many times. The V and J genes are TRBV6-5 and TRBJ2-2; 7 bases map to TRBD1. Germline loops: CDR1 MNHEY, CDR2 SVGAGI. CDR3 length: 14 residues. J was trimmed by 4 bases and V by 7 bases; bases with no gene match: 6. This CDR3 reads CASTLNRGTGELFF. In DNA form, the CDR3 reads TGTGCCAGCACCCTCAACAGGGGCACCGGGGAGCTGTTTTTT.

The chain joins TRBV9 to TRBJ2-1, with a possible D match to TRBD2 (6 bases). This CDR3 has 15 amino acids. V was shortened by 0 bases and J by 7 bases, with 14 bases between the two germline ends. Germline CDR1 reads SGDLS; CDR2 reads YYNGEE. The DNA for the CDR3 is TGTGCCAGCAGCGTAGAGGCGGGGTTATGGAATGAGCAGTTCTTC. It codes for CASSVEAGLWNEQFF.

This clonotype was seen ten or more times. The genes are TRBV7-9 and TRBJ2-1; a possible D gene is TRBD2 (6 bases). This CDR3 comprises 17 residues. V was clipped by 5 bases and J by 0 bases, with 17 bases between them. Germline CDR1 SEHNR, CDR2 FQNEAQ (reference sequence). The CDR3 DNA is TGTGCCAGCAGCAAACTTACCGGGACTCCCTCCTACAATGAGCAGTTCTTC. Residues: CASSKLTGTPSYNEQFF. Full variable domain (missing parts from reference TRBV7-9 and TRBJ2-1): DTGVSQNPRHKITKRGQNVTFRCDPISEHNRLYWYRQTLGQGPEFLTYFQNEAQLEKSRLLSDRFSAERPKGSFSTLEIQRTEQGDSAMYLCASSKLTGTPSYNEQFFGPGTRLTVL.

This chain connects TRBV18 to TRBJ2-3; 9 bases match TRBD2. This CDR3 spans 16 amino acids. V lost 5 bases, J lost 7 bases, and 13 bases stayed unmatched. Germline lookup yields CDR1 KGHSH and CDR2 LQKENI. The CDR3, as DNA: TGTGCCAGCTCAGGAGGTAGCGGGGGCGCAACAAATACGCAGTATTTT. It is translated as CASSGGSGGATNTQYF.

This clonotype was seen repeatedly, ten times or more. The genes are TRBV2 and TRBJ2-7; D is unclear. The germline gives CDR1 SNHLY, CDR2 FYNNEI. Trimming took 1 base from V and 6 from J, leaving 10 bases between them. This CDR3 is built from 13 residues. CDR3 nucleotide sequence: TGTGCCAGCAGTGAAGTGTTCTTTCCCGAGCAGTACGTC. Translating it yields CASSEVFFPEQYV.

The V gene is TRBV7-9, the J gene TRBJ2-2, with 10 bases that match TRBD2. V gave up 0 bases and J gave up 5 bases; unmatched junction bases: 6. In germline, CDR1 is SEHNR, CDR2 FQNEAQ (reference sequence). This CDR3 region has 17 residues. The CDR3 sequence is CASSLAHSGGPTGELFF. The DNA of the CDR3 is TGTGCCAGCAGCTTAGCCCATAGCGGGGGGCCGACCGGGGAGCTGTTTTTT.

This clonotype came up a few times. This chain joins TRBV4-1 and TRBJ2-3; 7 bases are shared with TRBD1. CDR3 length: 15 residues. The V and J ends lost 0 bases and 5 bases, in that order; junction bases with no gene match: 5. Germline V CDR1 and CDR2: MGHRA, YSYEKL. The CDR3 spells CASSQDPRTGDTQYF. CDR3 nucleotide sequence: TGCGCCAGCAGCCAAGATCCACGGACAGGAGATACGCAGTATTTT.

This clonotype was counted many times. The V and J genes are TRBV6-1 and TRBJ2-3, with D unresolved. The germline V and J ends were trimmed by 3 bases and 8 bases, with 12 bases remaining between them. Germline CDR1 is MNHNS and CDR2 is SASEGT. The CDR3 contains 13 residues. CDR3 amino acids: CASSDTRQVTQYF. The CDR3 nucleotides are TGTGCCAGCAGTGATACAAGGCAGGTTACGCAGTATTTT.

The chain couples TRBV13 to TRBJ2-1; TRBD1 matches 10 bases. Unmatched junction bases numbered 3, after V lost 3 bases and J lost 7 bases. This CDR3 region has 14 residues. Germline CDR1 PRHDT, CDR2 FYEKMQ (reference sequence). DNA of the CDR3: TGTGCCAGCAGCTTCGGGACAGGGGTGAATGAGCAGTTCTTC. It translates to CASSFGTGVNEQFF.

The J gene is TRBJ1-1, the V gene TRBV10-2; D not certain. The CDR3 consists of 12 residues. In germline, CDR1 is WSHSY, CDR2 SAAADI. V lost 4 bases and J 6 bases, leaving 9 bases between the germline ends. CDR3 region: CASSGHSSEAFF. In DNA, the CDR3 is TGCGCCAGCAGTGGACATTCTTCTGAAGCTTTCTTT.

The CDR3 sequence: CSVARRKDVWYQETQYF. CDR3 in DNA: TGCAGCGTTGCCAGAAGGAAGGACGTTTGGTACCAAGAGACCCAGTACTTC. The rearrangement links TRBV29-1 to TRBJ2-5; no definite D call. Germline V gene lookup returns CDR1 SQVTM and CDR2 ANQGSEA. The CDR3 has 17 residues. V lost 4 bases, J lost 0 bases, and 21 bases lay in between.

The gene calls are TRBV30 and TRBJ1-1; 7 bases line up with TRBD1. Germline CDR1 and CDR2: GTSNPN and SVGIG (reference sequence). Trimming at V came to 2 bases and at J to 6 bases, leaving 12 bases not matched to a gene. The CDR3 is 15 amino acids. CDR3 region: CAWSLTGPVSAEAFF. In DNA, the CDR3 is TGTGCCTGGAGTCTGACAGGGCCTGTCTCGGCTGAAGCTTTCTTT.

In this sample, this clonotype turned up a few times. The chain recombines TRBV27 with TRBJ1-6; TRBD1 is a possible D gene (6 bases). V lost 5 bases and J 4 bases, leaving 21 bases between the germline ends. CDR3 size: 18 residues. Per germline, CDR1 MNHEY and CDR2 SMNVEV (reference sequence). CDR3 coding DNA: TGTGCCAGCAGTCGGTACAGGGTCGGAGGAGAGTATAATTCACCCCTCCACTTT. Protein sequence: CASSRYRVGGEYNSPLHF.

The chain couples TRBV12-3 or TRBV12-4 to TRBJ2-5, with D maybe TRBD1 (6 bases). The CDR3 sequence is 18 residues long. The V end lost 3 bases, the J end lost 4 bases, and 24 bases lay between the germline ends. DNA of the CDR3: TGTGCCAGCAGTTTTCGGGCAACGTCTTATACAGGGTTAGAGACCCAGTACTTC. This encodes CASSFRATSYTGLETQYF.

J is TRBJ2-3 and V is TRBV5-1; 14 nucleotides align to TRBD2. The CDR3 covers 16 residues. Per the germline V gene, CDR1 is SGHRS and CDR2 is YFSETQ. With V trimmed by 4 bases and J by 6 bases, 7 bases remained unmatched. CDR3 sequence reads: CASSGGLAGGPDTQYF. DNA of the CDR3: TGCGCCAGCAGCGGAGGACTAGCGGGGGGCCCTGATACGCAGTATTTT.

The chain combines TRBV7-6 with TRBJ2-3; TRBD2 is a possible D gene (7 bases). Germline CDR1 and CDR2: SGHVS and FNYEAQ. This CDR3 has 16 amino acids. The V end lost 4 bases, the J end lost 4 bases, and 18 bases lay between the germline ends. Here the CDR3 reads CASSSPPGGAADTQYF. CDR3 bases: TGTGCCAGCAGCTCCCCCCCGGGGGGCGCGGCAGATACGCAGTATTTT.

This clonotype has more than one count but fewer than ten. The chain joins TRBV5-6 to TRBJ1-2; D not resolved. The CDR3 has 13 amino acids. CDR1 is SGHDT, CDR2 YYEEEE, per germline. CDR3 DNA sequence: TGTCCGCCAGACCGCATGGGGAAACATGGCTACACCTTC. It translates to CPPDRMGKHGYTF.

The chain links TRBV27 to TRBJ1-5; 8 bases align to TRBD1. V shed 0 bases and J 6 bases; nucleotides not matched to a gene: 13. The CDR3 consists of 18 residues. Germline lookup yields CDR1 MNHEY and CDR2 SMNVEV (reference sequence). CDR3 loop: CASSLSWQGALVGQPQHF. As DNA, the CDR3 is TGTGCCAGCAGTTTATCGTGGCAGGGGGCCTTAGTTGGTCAGCCCCAGCATTTT.

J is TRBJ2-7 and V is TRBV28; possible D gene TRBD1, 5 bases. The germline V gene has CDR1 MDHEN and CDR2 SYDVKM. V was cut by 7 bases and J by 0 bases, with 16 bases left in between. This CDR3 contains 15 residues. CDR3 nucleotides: TGTGCCAGCATGAGGTACAGGACCGGCTCCTACGAGCAGTACGTC. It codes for CASMRYRTGSYEQYV.

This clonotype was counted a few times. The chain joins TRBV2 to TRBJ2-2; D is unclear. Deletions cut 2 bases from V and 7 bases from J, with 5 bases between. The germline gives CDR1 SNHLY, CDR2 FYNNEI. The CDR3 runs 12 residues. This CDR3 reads CASSERVGELFF. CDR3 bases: TGTGCCAGCAGTGAACGGGTCGGGGAGCTGTTTTTT.

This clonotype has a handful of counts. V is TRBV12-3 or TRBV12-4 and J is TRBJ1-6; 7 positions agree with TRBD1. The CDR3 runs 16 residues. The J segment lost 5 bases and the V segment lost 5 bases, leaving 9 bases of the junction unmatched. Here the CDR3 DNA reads TGTGCCAGCAGTACCCACAGGGGTAAGGATAATTCACCCCTCCACTTT. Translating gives CASSTHRGKDNSPLHF.

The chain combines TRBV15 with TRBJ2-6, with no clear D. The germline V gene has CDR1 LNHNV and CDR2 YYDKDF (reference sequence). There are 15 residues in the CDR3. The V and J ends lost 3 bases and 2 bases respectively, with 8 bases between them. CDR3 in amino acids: CATSREGTGANVLTF. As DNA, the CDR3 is TGTGCCACCAGCAGGGAAGGGACTGGGGCCAACGTCCTGACTTTC. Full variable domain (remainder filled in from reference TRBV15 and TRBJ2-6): DAMVIQNPRYQVTQFGKPVTLSCSQTLNHNVMYWYQQKSSQAPKLLFHYYDKDFNNEADTPDNFQSRRPNTSFCFLDIRSPGLGDTAMYLCATSREGTGANVLTFGAGSRLTVL.

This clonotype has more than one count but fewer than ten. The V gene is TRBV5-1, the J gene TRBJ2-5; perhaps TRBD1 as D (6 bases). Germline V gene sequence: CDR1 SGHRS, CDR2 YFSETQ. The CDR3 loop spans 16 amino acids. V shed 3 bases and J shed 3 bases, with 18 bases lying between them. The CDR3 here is CASSWGTSKREETQYF. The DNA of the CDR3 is TGCGCCAGCAGCTGGGGGACATCCAAAAGGGAAGAGACCCAGTACTTC.

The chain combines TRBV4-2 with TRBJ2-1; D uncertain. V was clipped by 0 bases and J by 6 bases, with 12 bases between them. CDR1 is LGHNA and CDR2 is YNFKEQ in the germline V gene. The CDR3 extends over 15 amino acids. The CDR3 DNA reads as TGTGCCAGCAGCCAAGAAACTCCCCAACGCAATGAGCAGTTCTTC. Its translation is CASSQETPQRNEQFF.

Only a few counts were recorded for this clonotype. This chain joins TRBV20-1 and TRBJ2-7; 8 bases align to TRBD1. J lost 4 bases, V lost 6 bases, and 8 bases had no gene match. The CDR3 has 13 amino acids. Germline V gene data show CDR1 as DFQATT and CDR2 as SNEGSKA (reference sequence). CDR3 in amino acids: CSARQGLGYEQYF. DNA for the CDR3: TGCAGTGCCAGACAGGGGCTGGGGTACGAGCAGTACTTC.